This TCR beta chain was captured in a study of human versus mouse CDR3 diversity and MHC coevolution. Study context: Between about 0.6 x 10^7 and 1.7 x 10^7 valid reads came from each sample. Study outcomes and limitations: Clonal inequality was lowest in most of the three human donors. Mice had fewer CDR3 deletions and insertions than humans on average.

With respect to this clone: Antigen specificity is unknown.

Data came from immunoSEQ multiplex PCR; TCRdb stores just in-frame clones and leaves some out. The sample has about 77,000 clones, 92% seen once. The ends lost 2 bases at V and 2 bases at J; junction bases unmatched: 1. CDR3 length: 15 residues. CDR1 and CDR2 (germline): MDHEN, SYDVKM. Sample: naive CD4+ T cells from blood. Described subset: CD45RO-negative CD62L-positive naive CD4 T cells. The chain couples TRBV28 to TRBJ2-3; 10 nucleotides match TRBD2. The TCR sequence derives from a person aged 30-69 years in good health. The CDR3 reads CASSLGTSDTDTQYF. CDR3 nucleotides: TGTGCCAGCAGTTTAGGGACTAGCGACACAGATACGCAGTATTTT.